This record covers a single T cell receptor (beta chain). The antigen remains undetermined. Measured with immunoSEQ multiplex PCR; TCRdb has only the in-frame clones, and not every one. This sample has about 32,000 clones, with around 88% found just once. CFSE-dim autoproliferating and CFSE-high non-proliferating T cells from unstimulated culture were sequenced separately. Replicate wells were pooled after about seven days of stimulus-free culture of under 5.5x10^7 CFSE-labeled PBMCs. The CDR3 runs 17 residues. Trimming took off 3 bases at V and 4 bases at J, with 19 bases between the two ends. Per germline, CDR1 MDHEN and CDR2 SYDVKM. These data come from a study of memory B cells and T cells in multiple sclerosis.

The TCR originated in a human donor with multiple sclerosis. What was sequenced was PBMCs from blood kept in culture. The chain has TRBV28 and TRBJ2-1; TRBD1 is a possible D gene (5 bases). This chain's CDR3 is CASSFDPKQELYNEQFF. DNA for the CDR3: TGTGCCAGCAGTTTCGATCCGAAACAGGAATTATACAATGAGCAGTTCTTC.